This TCR beta chain derives from a study of cytomegalovirus exposure and HLA in healthy donors. V was trimmed by 2 bases and J by 0 bases, leaving 2 bases between them. The CDR3 has 12 amino acids. In germline, CDR1 is MNHEY, CDR2 SVGAGI. The protocol was immunoSEQ multiplex PCR, while the TCRdb copy is restricted to in-frame clones and leaves out a portion. The repertoire consists of a few hundred thousand clones, with roughly 83% occurring once and the leading ten covering over 13%. The clonotype originates from a woman aged 30 to 39 in good health and CMV-seropositive. Sequencing used PBMCs. The chain couples TRBV6-5 to TRBJ2-7; D gene uncertain. The CDR3, as DNA: TGTGCCAGCAGTTACGACTCCTACGAGCAGTACTTC. Protein product: CASSYDSYEQYF.